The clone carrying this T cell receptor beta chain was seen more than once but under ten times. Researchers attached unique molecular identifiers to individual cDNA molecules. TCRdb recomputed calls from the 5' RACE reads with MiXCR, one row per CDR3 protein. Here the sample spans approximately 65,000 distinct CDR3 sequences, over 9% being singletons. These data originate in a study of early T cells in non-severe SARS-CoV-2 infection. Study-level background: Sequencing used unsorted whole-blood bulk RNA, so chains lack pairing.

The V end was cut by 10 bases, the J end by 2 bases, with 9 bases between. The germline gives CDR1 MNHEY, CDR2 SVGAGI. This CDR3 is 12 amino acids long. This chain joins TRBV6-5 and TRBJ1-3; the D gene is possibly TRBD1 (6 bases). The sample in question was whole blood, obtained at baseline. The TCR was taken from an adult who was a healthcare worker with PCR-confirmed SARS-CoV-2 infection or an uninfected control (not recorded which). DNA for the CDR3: TGTGCCACCCGACAGGCTGGAAACACCATATATTTT. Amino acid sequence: CATRQAGNTIYF.